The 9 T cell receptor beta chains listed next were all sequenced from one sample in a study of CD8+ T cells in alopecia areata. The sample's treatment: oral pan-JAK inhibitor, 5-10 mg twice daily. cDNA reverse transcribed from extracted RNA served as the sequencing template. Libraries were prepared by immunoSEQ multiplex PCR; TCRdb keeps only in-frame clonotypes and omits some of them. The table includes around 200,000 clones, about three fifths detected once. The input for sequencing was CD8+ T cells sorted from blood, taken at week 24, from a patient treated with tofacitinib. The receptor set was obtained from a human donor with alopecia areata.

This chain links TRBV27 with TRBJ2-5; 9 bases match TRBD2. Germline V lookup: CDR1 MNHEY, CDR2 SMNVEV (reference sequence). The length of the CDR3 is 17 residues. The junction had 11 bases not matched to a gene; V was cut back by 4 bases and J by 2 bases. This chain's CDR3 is CASSSGAGGKEQETQYF. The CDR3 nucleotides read TGTGCCAGCAGTTCGGGGGCGGGGGGGAAGGAACAAGAGACCCAGTACTTC.

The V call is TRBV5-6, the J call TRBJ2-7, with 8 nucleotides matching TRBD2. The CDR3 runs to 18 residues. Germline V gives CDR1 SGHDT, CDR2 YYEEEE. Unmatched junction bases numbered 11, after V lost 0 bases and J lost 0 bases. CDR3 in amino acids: CASSLGGGGTRSSYEQYF. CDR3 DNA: TGTGCCAGCAGCTTGGGCGGCGGGGGGACCCGGAGCTCCTACGAGCAGTACTTC.

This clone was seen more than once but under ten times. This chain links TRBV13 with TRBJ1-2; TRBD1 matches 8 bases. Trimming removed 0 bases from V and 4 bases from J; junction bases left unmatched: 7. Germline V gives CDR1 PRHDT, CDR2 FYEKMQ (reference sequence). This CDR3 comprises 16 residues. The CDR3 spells CASSLGGQGDFYGYTF. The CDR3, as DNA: TGTGCCAGCAGCTTAGGCGGACAGGGCGATTTCTATGGCTACACCTTC.

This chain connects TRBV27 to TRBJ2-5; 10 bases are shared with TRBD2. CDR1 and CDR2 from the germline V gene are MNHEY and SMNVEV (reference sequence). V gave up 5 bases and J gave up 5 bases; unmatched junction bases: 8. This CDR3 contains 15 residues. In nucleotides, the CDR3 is TGTGCCAGCAGTCCCGGGACTAGCGAGGCTGAGACCCAGTACTTC. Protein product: CASSPGTSEAETQYF.

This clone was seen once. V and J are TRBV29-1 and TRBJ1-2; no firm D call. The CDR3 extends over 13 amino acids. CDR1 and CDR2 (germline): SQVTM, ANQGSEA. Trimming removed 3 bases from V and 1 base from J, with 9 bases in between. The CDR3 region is CSVESSLNYGYTF. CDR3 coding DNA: TGCAGCGTTGAGTCCAGCCTTAACTATGGCTACACCTTC.

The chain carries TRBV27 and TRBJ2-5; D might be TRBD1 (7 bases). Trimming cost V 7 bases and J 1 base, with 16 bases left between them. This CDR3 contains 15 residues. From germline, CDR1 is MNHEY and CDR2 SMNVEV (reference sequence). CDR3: CASTPGGGPQETQYF. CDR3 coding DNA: TGTGCCAGCACCCCAGGAGGGGGCCCCCAAGAGACCCAGTACTTC.

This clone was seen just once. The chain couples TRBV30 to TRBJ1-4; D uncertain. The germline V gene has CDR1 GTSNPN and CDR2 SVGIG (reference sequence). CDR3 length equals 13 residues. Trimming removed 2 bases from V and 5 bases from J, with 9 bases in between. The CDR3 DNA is TGTGCCTGGAGTCGCCCACTCAATGAAAAACTGTTTTTT. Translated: CAWSRPLNEKLFF.

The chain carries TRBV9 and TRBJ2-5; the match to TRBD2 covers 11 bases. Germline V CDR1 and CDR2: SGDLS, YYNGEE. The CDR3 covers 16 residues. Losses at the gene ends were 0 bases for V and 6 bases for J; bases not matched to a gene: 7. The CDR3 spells CASSVVAGGPLKTQYF. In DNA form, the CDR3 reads TGTGCCAGCAGCGTAGTAGCGGGGGGGCCTTTGAAGACCCAGTACTTC.

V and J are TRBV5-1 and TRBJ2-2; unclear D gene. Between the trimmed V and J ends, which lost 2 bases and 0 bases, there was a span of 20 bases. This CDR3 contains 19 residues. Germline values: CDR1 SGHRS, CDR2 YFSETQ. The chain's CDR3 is CASSFRVLAGPANTGELFF. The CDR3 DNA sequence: TGCGCCAGCAGCTTCCGTGTGTTAGCTGGGCCGGCGAACACCGGGGAGCTGTTTTTT.